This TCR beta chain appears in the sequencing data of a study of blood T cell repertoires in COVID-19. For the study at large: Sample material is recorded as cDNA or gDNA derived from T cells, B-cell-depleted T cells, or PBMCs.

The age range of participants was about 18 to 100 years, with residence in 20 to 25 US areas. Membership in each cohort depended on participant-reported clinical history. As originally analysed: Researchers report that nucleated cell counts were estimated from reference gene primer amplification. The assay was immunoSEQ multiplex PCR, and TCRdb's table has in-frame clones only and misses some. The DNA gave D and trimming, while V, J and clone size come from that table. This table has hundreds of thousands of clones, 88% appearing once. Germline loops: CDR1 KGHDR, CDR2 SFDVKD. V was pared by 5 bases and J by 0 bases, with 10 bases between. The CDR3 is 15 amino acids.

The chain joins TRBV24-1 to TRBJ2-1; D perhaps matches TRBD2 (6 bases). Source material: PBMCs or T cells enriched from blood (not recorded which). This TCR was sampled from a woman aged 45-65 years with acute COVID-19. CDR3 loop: CATSVGGGSYNEQFF. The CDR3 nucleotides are TGTGCCACCAGTGTTGGGGGAGGCTCCTACAATGAGCAGTTCTTC.